This T cell receptor (beta chain) was recovered during a study of regulatory T cells in long-lasting Graves disease. In building TCR beta libraries, iRepertoire HTBI primers were used together with Arm-PCR of CDR3 regions. TCRdb re-called the multiplex PCR reads through MiXCR, storing one row per CDR3 protein. The sample gives 400,000 to 500,000 distinct CDR3 sequences, 14% to 15% of which show up once; over 15% is in the top ten. This clonotype was seen many times. The time point here: newly diagnosed GD, antithyroid drugs for less than 3 months. From PBMCs, RNA was extracted and then used to make the TCR library. Germline lookup yields CDR1 LGHDT and CDR2 YNNKEL (reference sequence). The CDR3 is 17 residues long. Trimming stripped 4 bases from V and 0 bases from J, with 16 bases between. These same records also appear under a second study, on T cells in Graves' hyperthyroidism and ophthalmopathy.

The sequence was obtained from a woman in her 30s with Graves disease. The sequenced sample was peripheral blood mononuclear cells (PBMCs), obtained at new diagnosis, from a patient treated with antithyroid drugs. V usage is TRBV3-1 and J usage is TRBJ1-5; unclear D gene. CDR3 DNA: TGTGCCAGCAGCCCATCAACCGCAGGTTATAGCAATCAGCCCCAGCATTTT. Protein product: CASSPSTAGYSNQPQHF.